This TCR beta chain was identified during a study of molecular identifiers for immune sequencing clone quantification. TCRdb reanalysed the PCR reads using MiXCR and keeps one entry per CDR3 protein. There are under 65,000 distinct CDR3 sequences in the sample; under 30% occur only once, and about 1.9% lies in the top ten. Trimming left V 8 bases short and J 3 bases short, with 11 bases between. The germline CDR1 and CDR2 sequences are MNHNS and SASEGT. This CDR3 has 12 residues. The receptor was derived from a human donor in good health. Some libraries in this study had Jurkat cell RNA spiked in. V gene TRBV6-1 combines with J gene TRBJ2-7; D remains unclear. The sequencing sample was made of naive CD8+ T cells from blood, with Jurkat cell RNA spiked in. The sample's subset: FACS-sorted CD8+CD4-CCR7+CD45RA+ naive T cells. CDR3 loop: CASAGRNYEQYF. CDR3 bases: TGTGCCAGCGCAGGAAGAAACTACGAGCAGTACTTC.